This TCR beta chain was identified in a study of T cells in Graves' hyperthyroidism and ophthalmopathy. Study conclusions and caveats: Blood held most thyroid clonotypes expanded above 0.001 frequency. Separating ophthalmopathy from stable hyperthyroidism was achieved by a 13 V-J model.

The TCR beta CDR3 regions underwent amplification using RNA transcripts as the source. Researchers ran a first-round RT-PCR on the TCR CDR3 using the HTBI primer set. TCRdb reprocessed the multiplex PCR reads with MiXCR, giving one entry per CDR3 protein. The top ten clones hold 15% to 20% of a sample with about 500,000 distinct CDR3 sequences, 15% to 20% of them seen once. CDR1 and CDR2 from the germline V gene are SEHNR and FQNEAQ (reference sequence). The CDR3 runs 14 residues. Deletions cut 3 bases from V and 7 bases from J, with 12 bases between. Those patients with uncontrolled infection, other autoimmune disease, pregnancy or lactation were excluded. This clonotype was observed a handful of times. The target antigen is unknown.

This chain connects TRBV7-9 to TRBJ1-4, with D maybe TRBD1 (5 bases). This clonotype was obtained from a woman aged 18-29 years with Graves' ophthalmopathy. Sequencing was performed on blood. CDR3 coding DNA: TGTGCCAGCAGCTTGGTGGGGGAGCTTGAAAAACTGTTTTTT. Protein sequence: CASSLVGELEKLFF.